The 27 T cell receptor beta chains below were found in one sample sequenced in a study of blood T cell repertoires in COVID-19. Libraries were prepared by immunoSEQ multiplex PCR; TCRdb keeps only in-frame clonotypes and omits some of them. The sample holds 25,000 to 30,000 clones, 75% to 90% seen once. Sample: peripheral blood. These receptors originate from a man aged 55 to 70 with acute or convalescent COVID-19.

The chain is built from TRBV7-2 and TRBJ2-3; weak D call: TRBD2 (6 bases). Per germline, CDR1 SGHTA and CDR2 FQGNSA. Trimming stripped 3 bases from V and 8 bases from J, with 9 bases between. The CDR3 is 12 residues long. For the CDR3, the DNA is TGTGCCAGCAGCTTTCAGGGAGGTACGCAGTATTTT. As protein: CASSFQGGTQYF. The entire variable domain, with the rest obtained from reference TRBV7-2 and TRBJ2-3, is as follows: GAGVSQSPSNKVTEKGKDVELRCDPISGHTALYWYRQSLGQGLEFLIYFQGNSAPDKSGLPSDRFSAERTGGSVSTLTIQRTQQEDSAVYLCASSFQGGTQYFGPGTRLTVL.

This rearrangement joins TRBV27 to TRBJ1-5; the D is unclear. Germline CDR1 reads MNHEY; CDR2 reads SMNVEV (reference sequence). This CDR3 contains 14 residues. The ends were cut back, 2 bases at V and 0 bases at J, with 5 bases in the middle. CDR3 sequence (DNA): TGTGCCAGCAGTTTAACAGCTAGCAATCAGCCCCAGCATTTT. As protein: CASSLTASNQPQHF.

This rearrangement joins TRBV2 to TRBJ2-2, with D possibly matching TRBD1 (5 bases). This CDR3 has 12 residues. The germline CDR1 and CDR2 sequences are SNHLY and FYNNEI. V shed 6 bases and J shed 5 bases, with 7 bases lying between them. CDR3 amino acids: CASRGVTGELFF. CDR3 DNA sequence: TGTGCCAGCAGAGGGGTAACCGGGGAGCTGTTTTTT.

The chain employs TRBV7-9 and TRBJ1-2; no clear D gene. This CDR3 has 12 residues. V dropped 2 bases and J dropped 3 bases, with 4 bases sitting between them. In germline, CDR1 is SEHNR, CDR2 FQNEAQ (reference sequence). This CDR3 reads CASSLTDYGYTF. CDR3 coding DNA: TGTGCCAGCAGCTTAACAGACTATGGCTACACCTTC.

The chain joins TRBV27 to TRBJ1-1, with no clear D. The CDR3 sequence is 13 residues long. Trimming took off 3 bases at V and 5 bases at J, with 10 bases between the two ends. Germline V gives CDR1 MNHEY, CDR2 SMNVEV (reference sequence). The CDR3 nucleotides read TGTGCCAGCAGTTTCTCTCGACTGACTGAAGCTTTCTTT. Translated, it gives CASSFSRLTEAFF.

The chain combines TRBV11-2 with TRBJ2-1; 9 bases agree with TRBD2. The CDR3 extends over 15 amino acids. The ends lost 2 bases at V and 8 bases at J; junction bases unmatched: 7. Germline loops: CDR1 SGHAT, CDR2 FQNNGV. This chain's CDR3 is CASSLFGREGDEQFF. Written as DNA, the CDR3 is TGTGCCAGCAGCTTATTTGGGCGGGAGGGTGATGAGCAGTTCTTC.

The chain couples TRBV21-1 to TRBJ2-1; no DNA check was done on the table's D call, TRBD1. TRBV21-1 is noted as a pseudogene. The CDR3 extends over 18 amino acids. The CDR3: CASSKKSLGTATYNEQFF. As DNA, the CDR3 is TGTGCCAGCAGCAAAAAAAGCTTAGGGACAGCCACCTACAATGAGCAGTTCTTC.

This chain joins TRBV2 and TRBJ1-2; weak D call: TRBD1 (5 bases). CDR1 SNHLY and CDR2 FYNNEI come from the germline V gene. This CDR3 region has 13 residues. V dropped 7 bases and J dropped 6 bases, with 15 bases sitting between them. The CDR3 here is CASKYVQGNGYTF. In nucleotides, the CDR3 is TGTGCCAGCAAGTACGTCCAGGGTAATGGCTACACCTTC. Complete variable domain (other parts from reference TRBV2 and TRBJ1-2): EPEVTQTPSHQVTQMGQEVILRCVPISNHLYFYWYRQILGQKVEFLVSFYNNEISEKSEIFDDQFSVERPDGSNFTLKIRSTKLEDSAMYFCASKYVQGNGYTFGSGTRLTVV.

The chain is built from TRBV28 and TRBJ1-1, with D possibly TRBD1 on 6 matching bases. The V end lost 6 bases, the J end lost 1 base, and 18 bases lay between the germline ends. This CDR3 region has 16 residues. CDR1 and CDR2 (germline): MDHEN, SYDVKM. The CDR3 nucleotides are TGTGCCAGCAGCCCGGTTATTGGGGGCAAGAACACTGAAGCTTTCTTT. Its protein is CASSPVIGGKNTEAFF.

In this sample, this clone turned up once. The CDR3 nucleotides are TGTGCCAGTGACAGGACGAACACTGAAGCTTTCTTT. As protein: CASDRTNTEAFF. This sequence joins TRBV6-5 and TRBJ1-1; a possible D gene is TRBD1 (6 bases). This CDR3 region has 12 residues. Trimming stripped 9 bases from V and 1 base from J, with 9 bases between. Germline CDR1 MNHEY, CDR2 SVGAGI.

The DNA of the CDR3 is TGTGCCAGCAGTTTCCCCGAGCAGGGGGCCCGACACACCATATATTTT. It specifies CASSFPEQGARHTIYF. The chain joins TRBV27 to TRBJ1-3; 8 bases align to TRBD1. The V gene end was trimmed by 3 bases and the J gene end by 8 bases; junction bases not matched to a gene: 12. Germline V gives CDR1 MNHEY, CDR2 SMNVEV (reference sequence). CDR3 length equals 16 residues.

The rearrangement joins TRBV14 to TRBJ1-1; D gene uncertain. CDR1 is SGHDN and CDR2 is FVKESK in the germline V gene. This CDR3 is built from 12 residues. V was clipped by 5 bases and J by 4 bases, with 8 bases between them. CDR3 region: CASSERGTEAFF. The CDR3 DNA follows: TGTGCCAGCAGCGAACGCGGCACTGAAGCTTTCTTT.

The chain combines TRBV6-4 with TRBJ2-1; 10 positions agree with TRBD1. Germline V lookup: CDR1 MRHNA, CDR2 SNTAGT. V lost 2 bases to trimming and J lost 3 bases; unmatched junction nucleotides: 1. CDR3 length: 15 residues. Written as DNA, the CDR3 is TGTGCCAGCAGTGACGGGACAGGGGACTACAATGAGCAGTTCTTC. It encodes CASSDGTGDYNEQFF.

In DNA, the CDR3 is TGTGCCAGCTCTCCTGGCAGGGGTGGGGTCACTGAAGCTTTCTTT. It specifies CASSPGRGGVTEAFF. The V and J genes are TRBV18 and TRBJ1-1, with a possible D match to TRBD1 (6 bases). The length of the CDR3 is 15 residues. Germline CDR1 KGHSH, CDR2 LQKENI. The V end lost 6 bases, the J end lost 4 bases, and 18 bases lay between the germline ends.

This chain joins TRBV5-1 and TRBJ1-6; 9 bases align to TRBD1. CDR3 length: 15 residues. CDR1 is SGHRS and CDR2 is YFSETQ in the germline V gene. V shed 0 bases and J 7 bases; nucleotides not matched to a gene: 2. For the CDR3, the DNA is TGCGCCAGCAGCTTGGGCGGGACAGGGAATTCACCCCTCCACTTT. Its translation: CASSLGGTGNSPLHF. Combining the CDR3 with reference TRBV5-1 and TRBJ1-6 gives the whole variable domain KAGVTQTPRYLIKTRGQQVTLSCSPISGHRSVSWYQQTPGQGLQFLFEYFSETQRNKGNFPGRFSGRQFSNSRSEMNVSTLELGDSALYLCASSLGGTGNSPLHFGNGTRLTVT.

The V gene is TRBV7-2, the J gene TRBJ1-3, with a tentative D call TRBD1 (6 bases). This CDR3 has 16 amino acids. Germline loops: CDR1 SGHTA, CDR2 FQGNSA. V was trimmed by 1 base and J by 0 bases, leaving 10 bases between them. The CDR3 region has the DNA TGTGCCAGCAGCTTAGTTAACAGGGACTCTGGAAACACCATATATTTT. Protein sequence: CASSLVNRDSGNTIYF.

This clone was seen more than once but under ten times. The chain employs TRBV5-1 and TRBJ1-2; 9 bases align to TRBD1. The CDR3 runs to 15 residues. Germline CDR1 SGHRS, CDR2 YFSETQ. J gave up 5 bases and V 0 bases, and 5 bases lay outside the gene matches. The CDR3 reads CASSLATGGQYGYTF. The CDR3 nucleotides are TGCGCCAGCAGCTTGGCCACAGGGGGCCAGTATGGCTACACCTTC.

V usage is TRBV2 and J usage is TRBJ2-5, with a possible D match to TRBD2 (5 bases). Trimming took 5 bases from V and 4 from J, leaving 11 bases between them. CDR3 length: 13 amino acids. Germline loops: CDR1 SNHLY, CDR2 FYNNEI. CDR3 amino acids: CASSRGLGETQYF. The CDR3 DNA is TGTGCCAGCAGTCGGGGTCTGGGAGAGACCCAGTACTTC. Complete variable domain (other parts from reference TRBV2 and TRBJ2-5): EPEVTQTPSHQVTQMGQEVILRCVPISNHLYFYWYRQILGQKVEFLVSFYNNEISEKSEIFDDQFSVERPDGSNFTLKIRSTKLEDSAMYFCASSRGLGETQYFGPGTRLLVL.

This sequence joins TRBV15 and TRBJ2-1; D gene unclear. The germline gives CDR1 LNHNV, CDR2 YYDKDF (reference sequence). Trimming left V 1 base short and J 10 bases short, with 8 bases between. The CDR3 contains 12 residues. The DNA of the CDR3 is TGTGCCACCAGCAGAGTGAATCAGGAGCAGTTCTTC. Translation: CATSRVNQEQFF. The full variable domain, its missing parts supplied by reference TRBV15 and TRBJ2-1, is DAMVIQNPRYQVTQFGKPVTLSCSQTLNHNVMYWYQQKSSQAPKLLFHYYDKDFNNEADTPDNFQSRRPNTSFCFLDIRSPGLGDTAMYLCATSRVNQEQFFGPGTRLTVL.

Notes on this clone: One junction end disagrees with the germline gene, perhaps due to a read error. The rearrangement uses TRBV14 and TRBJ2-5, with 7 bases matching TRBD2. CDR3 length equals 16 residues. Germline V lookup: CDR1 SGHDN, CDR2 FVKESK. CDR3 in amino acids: CASSRTWTPGGEAQYF. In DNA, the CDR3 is TGTGCCAGCAGCCGTACTTGGACTCCGGGAGGAGAGGCCCAGTACTTC.

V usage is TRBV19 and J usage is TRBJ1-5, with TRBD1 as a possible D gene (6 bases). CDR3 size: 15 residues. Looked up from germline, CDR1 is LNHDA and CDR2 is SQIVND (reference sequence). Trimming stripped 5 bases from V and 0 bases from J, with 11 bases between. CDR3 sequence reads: CASSVGQYSNQPQHF. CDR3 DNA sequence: TGTGCCAGTAGTGTCGGACAGTATAGCAATCAGCCCCAGCATTTT.

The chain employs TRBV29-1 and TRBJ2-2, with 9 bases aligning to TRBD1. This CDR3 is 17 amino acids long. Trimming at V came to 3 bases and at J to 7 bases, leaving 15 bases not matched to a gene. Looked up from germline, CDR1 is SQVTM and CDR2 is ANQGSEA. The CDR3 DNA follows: TGCAGCGTTGACCGTACAGGGGGCTTATGGGGTGGCGGGGAGCTGTTTTTT. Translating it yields CSVDRTGGLWGGGELFF.

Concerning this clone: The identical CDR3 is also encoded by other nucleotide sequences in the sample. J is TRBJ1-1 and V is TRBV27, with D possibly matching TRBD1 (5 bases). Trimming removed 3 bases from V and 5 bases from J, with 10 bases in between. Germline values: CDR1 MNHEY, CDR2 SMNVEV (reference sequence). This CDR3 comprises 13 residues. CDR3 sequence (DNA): TGTGCCAGCAGTTTTCAGGGAGGGACTGAAGCTTTCTTT. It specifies CASSFQGGTEAFF.

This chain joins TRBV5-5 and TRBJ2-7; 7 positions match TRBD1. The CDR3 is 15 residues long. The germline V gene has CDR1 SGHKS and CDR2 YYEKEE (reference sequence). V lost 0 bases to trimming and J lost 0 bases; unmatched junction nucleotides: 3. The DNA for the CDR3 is TGTGCCAGCAGCTTGGGAGGGGGCTACTCCTACGAGCAGTACTTC. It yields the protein CASSLGGGYSYEQYF.

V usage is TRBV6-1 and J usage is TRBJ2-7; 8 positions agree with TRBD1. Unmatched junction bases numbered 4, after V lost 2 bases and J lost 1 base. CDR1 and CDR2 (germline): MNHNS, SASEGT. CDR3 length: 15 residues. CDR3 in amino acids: CASSEYDRGSYEQYF. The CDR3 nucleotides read TGTGCCAGCAGTGAATATGACAGGGGATCCTACGAGCAGTACTTC.

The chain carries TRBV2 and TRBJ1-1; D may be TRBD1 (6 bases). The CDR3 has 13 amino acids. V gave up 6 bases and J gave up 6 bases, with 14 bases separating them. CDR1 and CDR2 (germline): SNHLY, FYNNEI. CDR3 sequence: CASSPQGLSEAFF. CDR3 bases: TGTGCCAGCAGCCCCCAGGGGCTTTCTGAAGCTTTCTTT.

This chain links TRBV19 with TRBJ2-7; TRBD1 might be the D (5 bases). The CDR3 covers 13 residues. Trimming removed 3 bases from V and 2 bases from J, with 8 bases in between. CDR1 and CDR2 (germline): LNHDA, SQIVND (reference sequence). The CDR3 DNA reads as TGTGCCAGTAGTATGACAGTGGCCTACGAGCAGTACTTC. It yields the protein CASSMTVAYEQYF.